Listed below are T cell receptor beta chains from one sample, sequenced in a study of CD8 T cells in ankylosing spondylitis. TCRdb called the 5' RACE reads again in MiXCR, with one record for every CDR3 protein. This table holds about 510,000 distinct CDR3 sequences, 5.3% found once. Sequencing used blood, either unsorted or a sorted T cell fraction (not recorded which). The source is a male donor with ankylosing spondylitis. CDR3s include the opening cysteine and the closing phenylalanine or tryptophan. D genes are given only for firm matches. Clone size is given for some rows only: seen once, a few or many times, or a class if the clone is expanded.

v_call	j_call	d_call	clone_size	cdr3_length	cdr3_nt	cdr3_aa
TRBV25-1	TRBJ1-2	-	many	13	TGTGCCAGCAGCGTGACAGTGGGCACAGGCTACACCTTC	CASSVTVGTGYTF
TRBV27	TRBJ2-3	TRBD2	many	15	TGTGCCAGCCAACTAGCGGGAGTTTACACAGATACGCAGTATTTT	CASQLAGVYTDTQYF
TRBV5-1	TRBJ2-1	-	many	15	TGCGCCAGCAGCTTAGGGACAACTACCTACAATGAGCAGTTCTTC	CASSLGTTTYNEQFF
TRBV24-1	TRBJ2-1	TRBD2	-	17	TGTGCCACCAGTGATCCCACTACCGGGACTAGCGGGGGGCGGGAGTTCTTC	CATSDPTTGTSGGREFF
TRBV20-1	TRBJ2-2	-	few	16	TGCAGTGCCCTTAACCCCTCAGCGGCGAACACCGGGGAGCTGTTTTTT	CSALNPSAANTGELFF
TRBV12-3/TRBV12-4	TRBJ2-1	-	many	14	TGTGCCAGCAGTTTTTACGGGGGGCTGAATGAGCAGTTCTTC	CASSFYGGLNEQFF
TRBV5-1	TRBJ2-3	TRBD2	many	16	TGCGCCAGCGTCAAGGGAACTAGCGGGGTTACAGATACGCAGTATTTT	CASVKGTSGVTDTQYF
TRBV4-3	TRBJ2-7	-	many	14	TGCGCCAGCAGCCCAAATCCTACGTCCTACGAGCAGTACTTC	CASSPNPTSYEQYF
TRBV25-1	TRBJ1-2	-	-	13	TGTGCCAGCACTGCAGGGTGGGGCTATGGCTACACCTTC	CASTAGWGYGYTF
TRBV29-1	TRBJ1-1	-	many	11	TGCAGCGTTCCGGAGGGGAACAAAGCTTTCTTT	CSVPEGNKAFF
TRBV20-1	TRBJ2-3	TRBD2	many	17	TGCAGTGCTAGAGATCTCGGACTAGCGGACAATACAGATACGCAGTATTTT	CSARDLGLADNTDTQYF
TRBV20-1	TRBJ1-5	TRBD1	many	15	TGCAGTGCTAGAGATGAGGCAGCAGGGGGGCCGCCCCAGCATTTT	CSARDEAAGGPPQHF
TRBV15	TRBJ2-7	-	few	16	TGTGCCACCAGCAGGAAGGAGACAGTAATCATCTACGAGCAGTACTTC	CATSRKETVIIYEQYF
TRBV28	TRBJ1-1	-	many	16	TGTGCCAGCAACTCAGGAGGGGATCGGCGGAACACTGAAGCTTTCTTT	CASNSGGDRRNTEAFF
TRBV7-8	TRBJ1-6	TRBD1	many	16	TGTGCCAGCAGCTTACCTGGGACAGGGTTTAATTCACCCCTCCACTTT	CASSLPGTGFNSPLHF
TRBV4-3	TRBJ2-7	-	many	15	TGCGCCAGCAGCCAAGATTCTGGATGGTCCTACGAGCAGTACTTC	CASSQDSGWSYEQYF
TRBV6-5	TRBJ2-2	-	few	16	TGTGCCAGCAGTTACCCCGGGACACTCGGCCCGGGGGAGCTGTTTTTT	CASSYPGTLGPGELFF
TRBV20-1	TRBJ1-2	-	many	12	TGCAGTGCTAGTAAAGCTAACTATGGCTACACCTTC	CSASKANYGYTF
TRBV6-4	TRBJ2-1	TRBD2	many	17	TGTGCCAGCAGCCCCTGGGGAGCGGGGGTCTCCTACAATGAGCAGTTCTTC	CASSPWGAGVSYNEQFF
TRBV7-9	TRBJ2-4	-	many	16	TGTGCCAGCAGCTCCGGTGGCCAGGGAGCCAAAAACATTCAGTACTTC	CASSSGGQGAKNIQYF
TRBV20-1	TRBJ1-2	-	many	12	TGCAGTGCCGGAACAGGGAACTATGGCTACACCTTC	CSAGTGNYGYTF
TRBV6-5	TRBJ1-2	-	many	15	TGTGCCAGCAGTTACCTCTCAGGGGTTGGCTATGGCTACACCTTC	CASSYLSGVGYGYTF
TRBV5-1	TRBJ1-2	-	-	15	TGCGCCAGCAGCGAGACTCAGGGCAGGGGCGATGGCTACACCTTC	CASSETQGRGDGYTF
TRBV29-1	TRBJ1-1	-	many	11	TGCAGCGGCCTGGGGGGACAAGGAGCTTTCTTT	CSGLGGQGAFF
TRBV20-1	TRBJ2-2	-	many	14	TGCAGTGCTAGGTCGGGAGAGGGAACCGGGGAGCTGTTTTTT	CSARSGEGTGELFF
TRBV14	TRBJ2-6	-	few	17	TGTGCCAGCAGCCAAGCCCCCCACGGGGTTGGGGCCAACGTCCTGACTTTC	CASSQAPHGVGANVLTF
TRBV29-1	TRBJ2-5	-	-	11	TGCAGCGTTGGAGTTACCCAGACCCAGTACTTC	CSVGVTQTQYF
TRBV7-2	TRBJ1-3	-	many	15	TGTGCCAGCAGCTTATATGGCATCTCTGGAAACACCATATATTTT	CASSLYGISGNTIYF